The 10 T cell receptor beta chains below all came from one sample that was sequenced in a study of blood T cell repertoires in COVID-19. Assay used: immunoSEQ multiplex PCR; TCRdb lists only in-frame clones, some missing. The sample has 200,000 to 250,000 clones, about three quarters seen once. The specimen was peripheral blood. The receptors originated from a woman in her 70s with acute or convalescent COVID-19.

The chain recombines TRBV30 with TRBJ2-4, with 13 nucleotides matching TRBD2. The CDR3 is made up of 18 amino acids. V lost 3 bases, J lost 7 bases, and 15 bases stayed unmatched. Germline V gene data show CDR1 as GTSNPN and CDR2 as SVGIG (reference sequence). This CDR3 reads CAWSLRTSGGSRGNIQYF. As DNA, the CDR3 is TGTGCCTGGAGCCTAAGGACTAGCGGGGGATCTAGGGGGAACATTCAGTACTTC.

This sequence joins TRBV9 and TRBJ2-2; 10 positions agree with TRBD2. Germline V gene lookup returns CDR1 SGDLS and CDR2 YYNGEE. The CDR3 extends over 14 amino acids. V trimming: 1 base; J trimming: 6 bases; junction bases outside the gene matches: 0. The CDR3 sequence: CASSVLAGAGELFF. The CDR3 region has the DNA TGTGCCAGCAGCGTACTAGCGGGGGCCGGGGAGCTGTTTTTT. Based on the CDR3 plus reference TRBV9 and TRBJ2-2, the full variable domain is DSGVTQTPKHLITATGQRVTLRCSPRSGDLSVYWYQQSLDQGLQFLIQYYNGEERAKGNILERFSAQQFPDLHSELNLSSLELGDSALYFCASSVLAGAGELFFGEGSRLTVL.

The CDR3 is CASSLAEYTIYF. The CDR3, as DNA: TGTGCCAGCAGTTTAGCGGAGTACACCATATATTTT. This chain joins TRBV12-3 or TRBV12-4 and TRBJ1-3; D is unclear. CDR3 length: 12 amino acids. Trimming removed 0 bases at V and 8 bases at J, with 5 bases between.

This chain uses TRBV5-5 with TRBJ2-5; TRBD1 is a possible D gene (6 bases). Germline V gene sequence: CDR1 SGHKS, CDR2 YYEKEE (reference sequence). CDR3 length equals 13 residues. Trimming left V 2 bases short and J 5 bases short, with 10 bases between. CDR3 coding DNA: TGTGCCAGCAGCTTAGGACAGACCGAGACCCAGTACTTC. This translates into CASSLGQTETQYF.

J is TRBJ2-2 and V is TRBV10-1; 10 positions agree with TRBD2. V lost 5 bases to trimming and J lost 6 bases; unmatched junction nucleotides: 3. Germline CDR1 reads WNHNN; CDR2 reads SYGVQD (reference sequence). This CDR3 has 14 residues. The CDR3 coding sequence is TGCGCCAGCAGTCCTAGCGGGGGACCCGGGGAGCTGTTTTTT. Protein product: CASSPSGGPGELFF.

The V call is TRBV23-1, the J call TRBJ1-3, with D hard to call. TRBV23-1 is filed as an ORF, its function uncertain. The CDR3 is made up of 17 amino acids. V was trimmed by 2 bases and J by 2 bases, leaving 16 bases between them. The CDR3 region is CASSQTGVTYPGNTIYF. CDR3 in DNA: TGCGCCAGCAGTCAAACCGGGGTTACATACCCTGGAAACACCATATATTTT.

V is TRBV5-1 and J is TRBJ2-3; 11 bases align to TRBD2. CDR1 is SGHRS, CDR2 YFSETQ, per germline. J gave up 4 bases and V 3 bases, and 10 bases lay outside the gene matches. The length of the CDR3 is 17 residues. In nucleotides, the CDR3 is TGCGCCAGCAGCTCCCTAGTGCTAGCGGGGGGCGCAGATACGCAGTATTTT. Translation: CASSSLVLAGGADTQYF.

The chain has TRBV10-2 and TRBJ2-2; D is unclear. Germline values: CDR1 WSHSY, CDR2 SAAADI. The CDR3 covers 14 residues. Trimming stripped 9 bases from V and 4 bases from J, with 15 bases between. CDR3 nucleotide sequence: TGCGCCAGTACAGTCCTTCTGGGCACCGGGGAGCTGTTTTTT. Its translation: CASTVLLGTGELFF.

This chain links TRBV3-1 (or the pseudogene TRBV3-2) with TRBJ1-6; D gene ambiguous. The CDR3 extends over 16 amino acids. Per the germline V gene, CDR1 is LGHDT and CDR2 is YNNKEL (reference sequence). V was clipped by 6 bases and J by 0 bases, with 12 bases between them. CDR3 bases: TGTGCCAGCAGTCCCCAGGCCAGCTCCTATAATTCACCCCTCCACTTT. This sequence encodes CASSPQASSYNSPLHF.

This chain connects TRBV29-1 to TRBJ2-2; D may be TRBD1 (5 bases). The V gene's germline CDR1 is SQVTM and CDR2 ANQGSEA. V was trimmed by 4 bases and J by 5 bases, leaving 11 bases between them. The CDR3 is 13 residues long. CDR3 amino acids: CSVATYRTGELFF. CDR3 nucleotide sequence: TGCAGCGTTGCGACCTACAGGACCGGGGAGCTGTTTTTT.